A selection of T cell receptor beta chains follows, all from one sample in a study of Ad26.COV2.S vaccination and SARS-CoV-2 variants. Some clones are missing from TCRdb's copy, which holds only in-frame ones; the method was immunoSEQ multiplex PCR. The repertoire holds about 350,000 clones, with 92% as singletons. Here the sequenced sample was peripheral blood, taken after recovery from COVID-19. The receptors were gathered from a human donor who had recovered from COVID-19. The CDR3 runs from the conserved cysteine through the conserved F or W. Fields, in order: CDR3 DNA, CDR3 protein, D gene, J gene, clone size, V gene. A D gene is named only where the DNA matches it firmly. Clone size is given for some rows only: seen once, a few or many times, or a class if the clone is expanded.

cdr3_nt: TGTGCCAGCAGTGACTATGGGGCGAACACCGGGGAGCTGTTTTTT; cdr3_aa: CASSDYGANTGELFF; d_call: NA; j_call: TRBJ2-2; clone_size: NA; v_call: TRBV6-4
cdr3_nt: TGTGCCAGCAGCGTTAGAGGGAACACTGAAGCTTTCTTT; cdr3_aa: CASSVRGNTEAFF; d_call: NA; j_call: TRBJ1-1; clone_size: NA; v_call: TRBV9
cdr3_nt: TGTGCCAGCAGCTTATTGAGGGCTAACTATGGCTACACCTTC; cdr3_aa: CASSLLRANYGYTF; d_call: NA; j_call: TRBJ1-2; clone_size: NA; v_call: TRBV7-2
cdr3_nt: TGTGCCAGTATTGGGACAGGGGAAAACTATGGCTACACCTTC; cdr3_aa: CASIGTGENYGYTF; d_call: TRBD1; j_call: TRBJ1-2; clone_size: NA; v_call: TRBV19
cdr3_nt: TGTGCCAGCAGCTCGTGGGGGCTGGTAGATACGCAGTATTTT; cdr3_aa: CASSSWGLVDTQYF; d_call: NA; j_call: TRBJ2-3; clone_size: once; v_call: TRBV14
cdr3_nt: TGTGCCAGCAGTGAAAATACAGGACCCAACTATGGCTACACCTTC; cdr3_aa: CASSENTGPNYGYTF; d_call: NA; j_call: TRBJ1-2; clone_size: once; v_call: TRBV6-1
cdr3_nt: TGTGCCAGCTCACCACCAGGGTCGCGGGACGGAAAACTGTTTTTT; cdr3_aa: CASSPPGSRDGKLFF; d_call: NA; j_call: TRBJ1-4; clone_size: once; v_call: TRBV18
cdr3_nt: TGTGCCAGCACCTTAACCAGGGATGAGCAGTTCTTC; cdr3_aa: CASTLTRDEQFF; d_call: NA; j_call: TRBJ2-1; clone_size: NA; v_call: TRBV7-9
cdr3_nt: TGTGCCAGCACCCGGGGGATGAACACTGAAGCTTTCTTT; cdr3_aa: CASTRGMNTEAFF; d_call: NA; j_call: TRBJ1-1; clone_size: NA; v_call: TRBV11-2
cdr3_nt: TGTGCCAGCAGCTTACAAGCCGAGTCCTACGAGCAGTACTTC; cdr3_aa: CASSLQAESYEQYF; d_call: NA; j_call: TRBJ2-7; clone_size: NA; v_call: TRBV7-9
cdr3_nt: TGTGCCAGCAGTGAGTTCGGACAGGGGTACGGTAGTCAGCCCCAGCATTTT; cdr3_aa: CASSEFGQGYGSQPQHF; d_call: TRBD1; j_call: TRBJ1-5; clone_size: NA; v_call: TRBV6-1
cdr3_nt: TGTGCCAGCAGCCAAGATCCCCTAGCGGGGGGTAACACCGGGGAGCTGTTTTTT; cdr3_aa: CASSQDPLAGGNTGELFF; d_call: TRBD2; j_call: TRBJ2-2; clone_size: NA; v_call: TRBV3-1/TRBV3-2
cdr3_nt: TGTGCCAGCAGCTCCGGGACAGGACTATACACCGGGGAGCTGTTTTTT; cdr3_aa: CASSSGTGLYTGELFF; d_call: TRBD1; j_call: TRBJ2-2; clone_size: once; v_call: TRBV5-4
cdr3_nt: TGTGCCAGCAGCCTCATGGGCAGAGCTAACTATGGCTACACCTTC; cdr3_aa: CASSLMGRANYGYTF; d_call: NA; j_call: TRBJ1-2; clone_size: NA; v_call: TRBV7-8
cdr3_nt: TGTGCCAGCAGCTCGGGACTAGCGGGTCTACGAGAGACCCAGTACTTC; cdr3_aa: CASSSGLAGLRETQYF; d_call: TRBD2; j_call: TRBJ2-5; clone_size: NA; v_call: TRBV5-5
cdr3_nt: TGTGCCAGCAGCCCTGGACAGGGGAGGGGTGAAGCTTTCTTT; cdr3_aa: CASSPGQGRGEAFF; d_call: TRBD1; j_call: TRBJ1-1; clone_size: NA; v_call: TRBV14
cdr3_nt: TGTGCCAGCAGCTTAGCCAGGAACACTGAAGCTTTCTTT; cdr3_aa: CASSLARNTEAFF; d_call: NA; j_call: TRBJ1-1; clone_size: NA; v_call: TRBV13
cdr3_nt: TGTGCCAGCAGCTTAGAGGGGGCGCTGAGCAATCAGCCCCAGCATTTT; cdr3_aa: CASSLEGALSNQPQHF; d_call: TRBD1; j_call: TRBJ1-5; clone_size: NA; v_call: TRBV7-8
cdr3_nt: TGTGCCAGCAGCTTACAGGGTTACAATGAGCAGTTCTTC; cdr3_aa: CASSLQGYNEQFF; d_call: NA; j_call: TRBJ2-1; clone_size: NA; v_call: TRBV9
cdr3_nt: TGTGCCATCAGTGAGTCACAAGCGGGGGGGCGAAATGAGCAGTTCTTC; cdr3_aa: CAISESQAGGRNEQFF; d_call: TRBD2; j_call: TRBJ2-1; clone_size: once; v_call: TRBV10-3
cdr3_nt: TGTGCCAGCAGTTACGGAGGGAGAGCCAATTCACCCCTCCACTTT; cdr3_aa: CASSYGGRANSPLHF; d_call: NA; j_call: TRBJ1-6; clone_size: NA; v_call: TRBV6-2/TRBV6-3
cdr3_nt: TGTGCTAGTGGTTTGGGGGGTTCACCCCTCCACTTT; cdr3_aa: CASGLGGSPLHF; d_call: NA; j_call: TRBJ1-6; clone_size: NA; v_call: TRBV12-5
cdr3_nt: TGTGCCAGCAGTTTACGCCGGACTAATGAAAAACTGTTTTTT; cdr3_aa: CASSLRRTNEKLFF; d_call: NA; j_call: TRBJ1-4; clone_size: NA; v_call: TRBV27
cdr3_nt: TGTGCCAGTGAGCGGGGGGCTCCTAATTCACCCCTCCACTTT; cdr3_aa: CASERGAPNSPLHF; d_call: NA; j_call: TRBJ1-6; clone_size: once; v_call: TRBV6-5
cdr3_nt: TGTGCCAGCACGAAACAGGGGACCGGGGAGCTGTTTTTT; cdr3_aa: CASTKQGTGELFF; d_call: TRBD1; j_call: TRBJ2-2; clone_size: NA; v_call: TRBV12-3/TRBV12-4
cdr3_nt: TGTGCCAGCAGCTTAGGGACAGGGGCTAAACAGCCCCAGCATTTT; cdr3_aa: CASSLGTGAKQPQHF; d_call: TRBD1; j_call: TRBJ1-5; clone_size: NA; v_call: TRBV7-9
cdr3_nt: TGTGCCAGCAGCGTATCTGTTGGGCAGGAGGAAGCTTTCTTT; cdr3_aa: CASSVSVGQEEAFF; d_call: NA; j_call: TRBJ1-1; clone_size: NA; v_call: TRBV9
cdr3_nt: TGTGCCAGCAGCTCGGACAGGGTGGGGGTTGAAGCTTTCTTT; cdr3_aa: CASSSDRVGVEAFF; d_call: TRBD1; j_call: TRBJ1-1; clone_size: NA; v_call: TRBV7-8
cdr3_nt: TGTGCCAGCAGCTTAGCGGGACAGGGGGGTCAAAAAGCTTTCTTT; cdr3_aa: CASSLAGQGGQKAFF; d_call: TRBD1; j_call: TRBJ1-1; clone_size: NA; v_call: TRBV11-2
cdr3_nt: TGTGCCAGCAGCTTTTCGGGATCTGGGGCCAACGTCCTGACTTTC; cdr3_aa: CASSFSGSGANVLTF; d_call: NA; j_call: TRBJ2-6; clone_size: NA; v_call: TRBV11-2
cdr3_nt: TGTGCCAGCAGCTTAGAGACAGGGGCTGAAGCTTTCTTT; cdr3_aa: CASSLETGAEAFF; d_call: TRBD1; j_call: TRBJ1-1; clone_size: NA; v_call: TRBV7-9
cdr3_nt: TGTGCCAGCTCACCCTCGGACAGCGCCTACGAGCAGTACTTC; cdr3_aa: CASSPSDSAYEQYF; d_call: NA; j_call: TRBJ2-7; clone_size: NA; v_call: TRBV18
cdr3_nt: TGCGCCAGCAGCTGGACGTTCGACAATTCACCCCTCCACTTT; cdr3_aa: CASSWTFDNSPLHF; d_call: NA; j_call: TRBJ1-6; clone_size: NA; v_call: TRBV5-1
cdr3_nt: TGTGCCAGCAGCTTAAGGTCAGGGGGCGAAGGTAGCAATCAGCCCCAGCATTTT; cdr3_aa: CASSLRSGGEGSNQPQHF; d_call: TRBD1; j_call: TRBJ1-5; clone_size: NA; v_call: TRBV7-6
cdr3_nt: TGTGCCAGCAGTTACCAGAAGGGCCGCTCCTACGAGCAGTACTTC; cdr3_aa: CASSYQKGRSYEQYF; d_call: NA; j_call: TRBJ2-7; clone_size: NA; v_call: TRBV6-2/TRBV6-3
cdr3_nt: TGTGCCAGCAGTGAACCCGGGACAGGGGTAAATCAGCCCCAGCATTTT; cdr3_aa: CASSEPGTGVNQPQHF; d_call: TRBD1; j_call: TRBJ1-5; clone_size: NA; v_call: TRBV6-1
cdr3_nt: TGCAGTGCTAGTCAGTACAATGAGCAGTTCTTC; cdr3_aa: CSASQYNEQFF; d_call: NA; j_call: TRBJ2-1; clone_size: once; v_call: TRBV20-1
cdr3_nt: TGTGCCAGCAGTTACTCGAGCGCAGGGAACTATGGCTACACCTTC; cdr3_aa: CASSYSSAGNYGYTF; d_call: NA; j_call: TRBJ1-2; clone_size: NA; v_call: TRBV6-5
cdr3_nt: TGTGCCAGCAGTGGGGGGGCCTACGAGCAGTACTTC; cdr3_aa: CASSGGAYEQYF; d_call: TRBD2; j_call: TRBJ2-7; clone_size: NA; v_call: TRBV5-5
cdr3_nt: TGTGCCAGCAGCTTAGAGACGAACACTGAAGCTTTCTTT; cdr3_aa: CASSLETNTEAFF; d_call: NA; j_call: TRBJ1-1; clone_size: once; v_call: TRBV7-9
cdr3_nt: TGTGCCAGCAACCTAGGACAGGGATTTTATGGCTACACCTTC; cdr3_aa: CASNLGQGFYGYTF; d_call: TRBD1; j_call: TRBJ1-2; clone_size: NA; v_call: TRBV6-6
cdr3_nt: TGTGCCAGCAGCTTGGGGGGGGCCGTTAAGGGTTCACCCCTCCACTTT; cdr3_aa: CASSLGGAVKGSPLHF; d_call: NA; j_call: TRBJ1-6; clone_size: NA; v_call: TRBV5-4
cdr3_nt: TGTGCTAGTGGCAGGGACAGGGGCTATGAGCAGTTCTTC; cdr3_aa: CASGRDRGYEQFF; d_call: TRBD1; j_call: TRBJ2-1; clone_size: NA; v_call: TRBV12-5
cdr3_nt: TGTGCCAGCAGCTTGGGGGCGCTTAGTGGCTACACCTTC; cdr3_aa: CASSLGALSGYTF; d_call: NA; j_call: TRBJ1-2; clone_size: few; v_call: TRBV13
cdr3_nt: TGCGCCAGCAGCTTGGCCGGTAGGAGCTCCTACGAGCAGTACTTC; cdr3_aa: CASSLAGRSSYEQYF; d_call: NA; j_call: TRBJ2-7; clone_size: NA; v_call: TRBV5-1
cdr3_nt: TGCGCCAGCAGCTTGAGGGCGGGGGGCCAAGAGACCCAGTACTTC; cdr3_aa: CASSLRAGGQETQYF; d_call: TRBD2; j_call: TRBJ2-5; clone_size: NA; v_call: TRBV5-1
cdr3_nt: TGTGCCAGCATGCTCAGCTCTGGAAACACCATATATTTT; cdr3_aa: CASMLSSGNTIYF; d_call: NA; j_call: TRBJ1-3; clone_size: NA; v_call: TRBV6-5
cdr3_nt: TGTGCCAGCAGTGAACATAAGACAGAGTCAGGTGGCTACACCTTC; cdr3_aa: CASSEHKTESGGYTF; d_call: NA; j_call: TRBJ1-2; clone_size: NA; v_call: TRBV2
cdr3_nt: TGCGCCAGCAGCCAAGATCCGGGACAGGGTAGGACCGGGGAGCTGTTTTTT; cdr3_aa: CASSQDPGQGRTGELFF; d_call: TRBD1; j_call: TRBJ2-2; clone_size: NA; v_call: TRBV4-3
cdr3_nt: TGTGCCAGCAGGGGGGACAGAGCCTACGAGCAGTACTTC; cdr3_aa: CASRGDRAYEQYF; d_call: TRBD1; j_call: TRBJ2-7; clone_size: NA; v_call: TRBV27
cdr3_nt: TGTGCCTCCGTCGCCGCAGGGCTCACTGAAGCTTTCTTT; cdr3_aa: CASVAAGLTEAFF; d_call: NA; j_call: TRBJ1-1; clone_size: NA; v_call: TRBV27
cdr3_nt: TGTGCCAGCAGCTCGGGACTAGCGGGGGGGCATACGCAGTATTTT; cdr3_aa: CASSSGLAGGHTQYF; d_call: TRBD2; j_call: TRBJ2-3; clone_size: NA; v_call: TRBV13
cdr3_nt: TGTGCCAGCAAACCGGGAGCAACTAATGAAAAACTGTTTTTT; cdr3_aa: CASKPGATNEKLFF; d_call: NA; j_call: TRBJ1-4; clone_size: once; v_call: TRBV19
cdr3_nt: TGTGCCAGCAGCGTACAGATAAAGGGTTCGGATACGCAGTATTTT; cdr3_aa: CASSVQIKGSDTQYF; d_call: NA; j_call: TRBJ2-3; clone_size: NA; v_call: TRBV9
cdr3_nt: TGTGCCAGCTCACCCCCCCCTACCTTCGACAGAACTTTAGAAGCTTTCTTT; cdr3_aa: CASSPPPTFDRTLEAFF; d_call: NA; j_call: TRBJ1-1; clone_size: NA; v_call: TRBV18
cdr3_nt: TGTGCCAGCAGGAGATCCCTTGCTCCATACGAGCAGTACTTC; cdr3_aa: CASRRSLAPYEQYF; d_call: NA; j_call: TRBJ2-7; clone_size: NA; v_call: TRBV6-5
cdr3_nt: TGCGCCAGCAGCTTGGCTCCCGCGAGGCAGGGGATGACCTACGAGCAGTACTTC; cdr3_aa: CASSLAPARQGMTYEQYF; d_call: NA; j_call: TRBJ2-7; clone_size: NA; v_call: TRBV5-1
cdr3_nt: TGTGCCAGCAGCTCAGGGGTCCTAAATGAAAAACTGTTTTTT; cdr3_aa: CASSSGVLNEKLFF; d_call: NA; j_call: TRBJ1-4; clone_size: once; v_call: TRBV6-5